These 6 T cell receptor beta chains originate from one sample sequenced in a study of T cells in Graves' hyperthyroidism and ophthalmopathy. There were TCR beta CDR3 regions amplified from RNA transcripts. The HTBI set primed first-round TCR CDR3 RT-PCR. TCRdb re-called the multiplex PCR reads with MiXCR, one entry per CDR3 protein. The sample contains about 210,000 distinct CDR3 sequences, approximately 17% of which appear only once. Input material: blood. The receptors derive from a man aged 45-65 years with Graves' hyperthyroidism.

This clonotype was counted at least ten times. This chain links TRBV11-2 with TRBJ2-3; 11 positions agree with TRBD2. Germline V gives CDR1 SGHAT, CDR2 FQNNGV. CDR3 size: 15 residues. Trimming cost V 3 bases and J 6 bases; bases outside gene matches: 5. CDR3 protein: CASSFGTSGSDTQYF. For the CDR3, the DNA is TGTGCCAGCAGCTTCGGCACTAGCGGGAGTGATACGCAGTATTTT.

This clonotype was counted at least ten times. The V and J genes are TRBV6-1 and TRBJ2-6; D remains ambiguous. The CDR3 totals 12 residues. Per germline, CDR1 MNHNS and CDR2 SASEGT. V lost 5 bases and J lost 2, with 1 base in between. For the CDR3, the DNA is TGTGCCAGCAGTCCTGGGGCCAACGTCCTGACTTTC. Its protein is CASSPGANVLTF.

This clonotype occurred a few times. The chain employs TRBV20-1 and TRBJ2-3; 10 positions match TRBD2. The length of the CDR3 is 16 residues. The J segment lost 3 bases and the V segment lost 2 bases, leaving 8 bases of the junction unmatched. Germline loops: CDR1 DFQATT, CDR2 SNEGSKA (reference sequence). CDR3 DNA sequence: TGCAGTGCTAGAATCCCGGGACTAGCGAGTACAGATACGCAGTATTTT. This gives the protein CSARIPGLASTDTQYF.

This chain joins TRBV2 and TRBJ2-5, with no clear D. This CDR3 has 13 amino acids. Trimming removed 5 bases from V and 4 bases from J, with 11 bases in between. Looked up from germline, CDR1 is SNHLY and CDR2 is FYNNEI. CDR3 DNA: TGTGCCAGCAGTTACAGCCAAACAGAGACCCAGTACTTC. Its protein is CASSYSQTETQYF.

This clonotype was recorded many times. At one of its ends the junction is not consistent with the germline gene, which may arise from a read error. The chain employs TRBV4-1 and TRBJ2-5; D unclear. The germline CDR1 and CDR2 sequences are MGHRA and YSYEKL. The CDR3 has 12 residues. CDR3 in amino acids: CASSQDEVVLDF. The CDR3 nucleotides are TGCGCCAGCAGCCAAGATGAGGTAGTTTTGGACTTC.

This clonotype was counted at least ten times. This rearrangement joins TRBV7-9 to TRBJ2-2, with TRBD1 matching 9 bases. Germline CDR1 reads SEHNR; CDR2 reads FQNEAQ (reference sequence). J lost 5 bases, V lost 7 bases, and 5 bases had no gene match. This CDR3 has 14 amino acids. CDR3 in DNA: TGTGCCAGCAAACGGACAGGGGTTACCGGGGAGCTGTTTTTT. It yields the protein CASKRTGVTGELFF.